This passage covers 8 T cell receptor beta chains from one sample sequenced in a study of T cell responses to AZD1222 COVID-19 vaccine. Clones were sequenced by immunoSEQ multiplex PCR, and TCRdb holds only the in-frame ones, with some missing. The sample carries over 100,000 clones, about nine tenths recorded once. The specimen comprised peripheral blood, sampled 28 days after the second dose of the MenACWY control vaccine. The receptors were gathered from an adult who received the MenACWY meningococcal vaccine as a control.

This chain uses TRBV6-2 or TRBV6-3 with TRBJ1-1, with D possibly matching TRBD1 (5 bases). Trimming removed 6 bases from V and 5 bases from J, with 16 bases in between. The CDR3 has 14 amino acids. Germline CDR1 reads MNHEY; CDR2 reads SVGEGT. CDR3 in amino acids: CASSTSWQGTEAFF. The CDR3 nucleotides read TGTGCCAGCAGCACCTCCTGGCAGGGAACTGAAGCTTTCTTT.

The V gene is TRBV7-8, the J gene TRBJ1-3; weak D call: TRBD1 (6 bases). This CDR3 comprises 18 residues. Germline V CDR1 and CDR2: SGHVS, FQNEAQ. Trimming took off 2 bases at V and 0 bases at J, with 17 bases between the two ends. CDR3 nucleotide sequence: TGTGCCAGCAGCTTAACCCTCCCGGGGACAACCTCTGGAAACACCATATATTTT. Translation: CASSLTLPGTTSGNTIYF.

V usage is TRBV7-2 and J usage is TRBJ2-3, with D perhaps TRBD2 (5 bases). This CDR3 spans 17 amino acids. CDR1 is SGHTA and CDR2 is FQGNSA in the germline V gene. The V end was cut by 2 bases, the J end by 1 base, with 16 bases between. The CDR3 DNA reads TGTGCCAGCAGCTTATTCCCTGGCGGGCCTCGCACAGATACGCAGTATTTT. Encoded protein: CASSLFPGGPRTDTQYF.

As concerns this clone: One end of the junction does not line up with germline, which may come from a read error. The V and J genes are TRBV30 and TRBJ1-1; no firm D call. CDR1 is GTSNPN and CDR2 is SVGIG in the germline V gene (reference sequence). There are 13 residues in the CDR3. The CDR3 loop reads CALSGWRHTEAFF. CDR3 in DNA: TGTGCCTTGAGTGGGTGGAGACACACTGAAGCTTTCTTT.

V is TRBV6-5 and J is TRBJ1-1; a weak D match, TRBD1 (6 bases). This CDR3 spans 15 amino acids. V shed 1 base and J shed 3 bases, with 12 bases lying between them. Per germline, CDR1 MNHEY and CDR2 SVGAGI. The CDR3 nucleotides are TGTGCCAGCAGTTACTATGGGGGGGCCGACACTGAAGCTTTCTTT. Residues: CASSYYGGADTEAFF.

The chain links TRBV11-2 to TRBJ2-7; 12 positions match TRBD2. V shed 1 base, J shed 4 bases, and the junction held 5 bases outside the gene matches. Germline assignment: CDR1 SGHAT and CDR2 FQNNGV. The CDR3 extends over 16 amino acids. The CDR3 DNA sequence: TGTGCCAGCAGCTTAGCGACTAGCGGGGGCAATTACGAGCAGTACTTC. This translates into CASSLATSGGNYEQYF.

The chain recombines TRBV29-1 with TRBJ2-3; the D gene is possibly TRBD2 (5 bases). CDR3 length equals 12 residues. Germline loops: CDR1 SQVTM, CDR2 ANQGSEA. Between the trimmed V and J ends, which lost 5 bases and 6 bases, there was a span of 12 bases. The CDR3 bases are TGCAGCGTTAGAAATAGGAGGGATACGCAGTATTTT. Its protein is CSVRNRRDTQYF.

The rearrangement joins TRBV11-2 to TRBJ2-7, with D unresolved. The germline V gene encodes CDR1 SGHAT and CDR2 FQNNGV. The CDR3 is 15 residues long. The V end lost 5 bases, the J end lost 0 bases, and 14 bases lay between the germline ends. CDR3: CASSRTRLSSYEQYF. Written as DNA, the CDR3 is TGTGCCAGCAGCCGGACGAGGTTGAGCTCCTACGAGCAGTACTTC.